This TCR beta chain was captured by sequencing in a study of cytomegalovirus exposure and HLA in healthy donors. Overall study findings and caveats: The likely explanation for a cluster of highly shared sequence variants was sequencing artifact.

Germline assignment: CDR1 SGHDT and CDR2 YYEEEE. V shed 4 bases, J shed 5 bases, and the junction held 8 bases outside the gene matches. This CDR3 comprises 15 residues. The PCR made use of 60 Vbeta and 13 Jbeta primers. Clones were read by immunoSEQ multiplex PCR, and TCRdb kept only the in-frame ones, dropping some. The data show roughly 280,000 clones, roughly two thirds seen once. A remark on this clone: Its antigen is still unknown.

This receptor was obtained from a female donor in good health and CMV-seronegative. Sequencing was carried out using PBMCs. This sequence joins TRBV5-6 and TRBJ2-5; 10 nucleotides agree with TRBD1. This CDR3 is CASSGRQGAGETQYF. The CDR3 bases are TGTGCCAGCAGCGGGCGACAGGGGGCGGGGGAGACCCAGTACTTC. Combining the CDR3 with reference TRBV5-6 and TRBJ2-5 gives the whole variable domain DAGVTQSPTHLIKTRGQQVTLRCSPKSGHDTVSWYQQALGQGPQFIFQYYEEEERQRGNFPDRFSGHQFPNYSSELNVNALLLGDSALYLCASSGRQGAGETQYFGPGTRLLVL.